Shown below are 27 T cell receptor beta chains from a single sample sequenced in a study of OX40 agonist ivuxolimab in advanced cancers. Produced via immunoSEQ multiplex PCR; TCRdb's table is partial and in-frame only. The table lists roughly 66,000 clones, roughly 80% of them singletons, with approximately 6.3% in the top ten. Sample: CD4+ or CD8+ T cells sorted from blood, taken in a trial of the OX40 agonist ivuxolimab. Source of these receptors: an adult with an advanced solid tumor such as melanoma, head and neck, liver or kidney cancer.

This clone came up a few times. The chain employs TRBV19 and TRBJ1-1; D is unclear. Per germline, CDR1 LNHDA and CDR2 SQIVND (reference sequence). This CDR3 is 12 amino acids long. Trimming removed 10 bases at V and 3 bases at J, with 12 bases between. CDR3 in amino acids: CATTRGYTEAFF. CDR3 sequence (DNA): TGTGCCACCACGAGAGGGTACACTGAAGCTTTCTTT.

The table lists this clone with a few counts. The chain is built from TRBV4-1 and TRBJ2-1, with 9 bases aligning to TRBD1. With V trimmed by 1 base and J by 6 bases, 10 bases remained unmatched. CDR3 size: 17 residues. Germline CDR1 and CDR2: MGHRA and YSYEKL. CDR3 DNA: TGCGCCAGCAGCCAAGTGGCCGGGACAGGGAAGGTCAATGAGCAGTTCTTC. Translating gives CASSQVAGTGKVNEQFF.

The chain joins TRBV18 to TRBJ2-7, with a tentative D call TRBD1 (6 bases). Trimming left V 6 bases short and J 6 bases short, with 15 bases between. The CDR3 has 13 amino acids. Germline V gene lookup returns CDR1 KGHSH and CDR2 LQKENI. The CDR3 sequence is CASSLSLGGEQYV. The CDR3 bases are TGTGCCAGCTCCCTTTCGCTAGGGGGCGAGCAGTACGTC.

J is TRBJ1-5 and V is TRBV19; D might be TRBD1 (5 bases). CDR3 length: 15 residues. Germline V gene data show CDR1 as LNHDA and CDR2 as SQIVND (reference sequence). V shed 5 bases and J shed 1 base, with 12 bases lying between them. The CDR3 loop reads CASSLRDGSNQPQHF. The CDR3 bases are TGTGCCAGTAGTCTCCGGGACGGCAGCAATCAGCCCCAGCATTTT.

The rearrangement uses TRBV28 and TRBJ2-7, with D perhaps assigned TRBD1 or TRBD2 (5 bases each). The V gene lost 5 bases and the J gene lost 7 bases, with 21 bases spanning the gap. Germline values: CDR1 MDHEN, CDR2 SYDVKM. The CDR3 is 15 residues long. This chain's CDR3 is CASSDPSRDPLEQYV. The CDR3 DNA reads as TGTGCCAGCAGTGACCCTTCCCGGGACCCTTTAGAGCAGTACGTC.

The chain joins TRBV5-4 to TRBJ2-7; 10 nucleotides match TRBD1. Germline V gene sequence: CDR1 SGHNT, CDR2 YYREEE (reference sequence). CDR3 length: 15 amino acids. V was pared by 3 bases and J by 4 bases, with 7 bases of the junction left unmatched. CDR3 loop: CASSSPGQGIYEQYF. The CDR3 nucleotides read TGTGCCAGCAGCTCGCCGGGACAGGGGATTTACGAGCAGTACTTC.

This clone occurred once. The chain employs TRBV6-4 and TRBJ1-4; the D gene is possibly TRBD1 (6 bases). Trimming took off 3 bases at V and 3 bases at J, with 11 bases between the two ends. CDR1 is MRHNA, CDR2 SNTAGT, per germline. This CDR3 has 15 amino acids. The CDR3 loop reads CASSERGGANEKLFF. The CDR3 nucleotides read TGTGCCAGCAGTGAACGAGGGGGTGCTAATGAAAAACTGTTTTTT.

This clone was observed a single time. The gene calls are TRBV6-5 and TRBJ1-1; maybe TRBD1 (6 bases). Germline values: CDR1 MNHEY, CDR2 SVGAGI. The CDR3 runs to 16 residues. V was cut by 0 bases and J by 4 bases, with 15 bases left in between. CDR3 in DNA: TGTGCCAGCAGTTACTCGATGGGAGGGGGACTCACTGAAGCTTTCTTT. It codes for CASSYSMGGGLTEAFF.

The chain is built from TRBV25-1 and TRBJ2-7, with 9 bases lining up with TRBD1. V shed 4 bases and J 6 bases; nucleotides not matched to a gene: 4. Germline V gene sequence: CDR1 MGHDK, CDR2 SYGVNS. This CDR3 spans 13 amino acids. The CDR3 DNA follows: TGTGCCAGCAGTGTGCCGGGACAGGGCGAGCAGTACGTC. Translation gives CASSVPGQGEQYV.

The CDR3 DNA follows: TGTGCCAGCAGCGGCCGACTAGCGGGATCGGAAGATACGCAGTATTTT. Translation gives CASSGRLAGSEDTQYF. The chain has TRBV9 and TRBJ2-3; 11 positions match TRBD2. There are 16 residues in the CDR3. The junction had 8 bases not matched to a gene; V was cut back by 3 bases and J by 5 bases. CDR1 and CDR2 from the germline V gene are SGDLS and YYNGEE.

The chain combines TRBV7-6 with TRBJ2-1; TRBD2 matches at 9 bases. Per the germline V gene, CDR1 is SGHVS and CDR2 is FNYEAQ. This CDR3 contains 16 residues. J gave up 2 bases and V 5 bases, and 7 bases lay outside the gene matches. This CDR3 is CASSPVAGAAYNEQFF. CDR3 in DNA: TGTGCCAGCAGCCCGGTAGCGGGGGCGGCCTACAATGAGCAGTTCTTC.

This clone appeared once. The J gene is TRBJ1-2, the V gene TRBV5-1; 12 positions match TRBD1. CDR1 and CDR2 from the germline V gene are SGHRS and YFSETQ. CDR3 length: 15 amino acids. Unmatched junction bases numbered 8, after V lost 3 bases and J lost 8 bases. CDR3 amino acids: CASSWLGTGGRGYTF. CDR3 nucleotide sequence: TGCGCCAGCAGCTGGCTGGGGACAGGGGGCCGGGGCTACACCTTC.

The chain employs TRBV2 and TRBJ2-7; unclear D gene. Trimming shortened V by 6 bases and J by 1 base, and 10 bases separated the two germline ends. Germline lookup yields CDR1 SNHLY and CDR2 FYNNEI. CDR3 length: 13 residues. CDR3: CASRAYVSYEQYV. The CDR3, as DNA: TGTGCCAGCAGGGCCTACGTATCCTACGAGCAGTACGTC.

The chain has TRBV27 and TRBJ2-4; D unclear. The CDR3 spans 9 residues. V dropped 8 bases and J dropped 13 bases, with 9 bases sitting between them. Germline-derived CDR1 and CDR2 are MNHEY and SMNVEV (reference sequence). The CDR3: CASPAFQYF. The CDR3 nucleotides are TGTGCCAGCCCCGCGTTCCAGTACTTC.

DNA for the CDR3: TGTGCCAGCAGTGACCGGACAGGCGTTTACGAGCAGTACTTC. Translating it yields CASSDRTGVYEQYF. The chain has TRBV2 and TRBJ2-7, with 7 bases lining up with TRBD1. Germline lookup yields CDR1 SNHLY and CDR2 FYNNEI. Trimming removed 3 bases from V and 4 bases from J; junction bases left unmatched: 6. The CDR3 is made up of 14 amino acids.

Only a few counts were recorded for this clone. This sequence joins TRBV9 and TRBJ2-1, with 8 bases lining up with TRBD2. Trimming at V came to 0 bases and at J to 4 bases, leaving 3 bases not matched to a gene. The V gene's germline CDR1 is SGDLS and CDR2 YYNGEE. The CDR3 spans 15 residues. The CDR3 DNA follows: TGTGCCAGCAGCGTAGAGGGCGGGGGGTACAATGAGCAGTTCTTC. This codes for CASSVEGGGYNEQFF.

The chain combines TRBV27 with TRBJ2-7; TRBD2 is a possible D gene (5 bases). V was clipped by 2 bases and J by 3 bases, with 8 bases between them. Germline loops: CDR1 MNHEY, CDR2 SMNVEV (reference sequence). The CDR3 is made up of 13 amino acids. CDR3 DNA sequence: TGTGCCAGCAGTTTAGACGGGAACTACGAGCAGTACTTC. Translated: CASSLDGNYEQYF.

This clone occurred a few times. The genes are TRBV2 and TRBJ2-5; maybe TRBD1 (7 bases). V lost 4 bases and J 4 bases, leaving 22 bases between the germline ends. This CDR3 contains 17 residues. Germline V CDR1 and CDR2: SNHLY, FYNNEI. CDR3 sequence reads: CASSGEPLIQGGETQYF. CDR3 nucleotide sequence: TGTGCCAGCAGTGGCGAGCCGTTGATTCAGGGGGGAGAGACCCAGTACTTC. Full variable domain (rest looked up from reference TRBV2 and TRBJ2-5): EPEVTQTPSHQVTQMGQEVILRCVPISNHLYFYWYRQILGQKVEFLVSFYNNEISEKSEIFDDQFSVERPDGSNFTLKIRSTKLEDSAMYFCASSGEPLIQGGETQYFGPGTRLLVL.

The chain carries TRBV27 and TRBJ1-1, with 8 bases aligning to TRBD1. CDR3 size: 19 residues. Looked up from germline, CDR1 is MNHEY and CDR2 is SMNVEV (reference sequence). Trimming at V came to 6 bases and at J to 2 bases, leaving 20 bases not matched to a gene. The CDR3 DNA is TGTGCCAGCAGCTCCCGGGTGACAGGGGAGAAGGTACAAAACACTGAAGCTTTCTTT. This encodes CASSSRVTGEKVQNTEAFF.

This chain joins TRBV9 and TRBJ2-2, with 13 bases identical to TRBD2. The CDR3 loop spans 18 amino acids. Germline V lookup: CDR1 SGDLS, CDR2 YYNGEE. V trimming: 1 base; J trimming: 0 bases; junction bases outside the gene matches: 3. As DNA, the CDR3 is TGTGCCAGCAGCGTACGGACTAGCGGGAGTGCGAACACCGGGGAGCTGTTTTTT. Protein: CASSVRTSGSANTGELFF. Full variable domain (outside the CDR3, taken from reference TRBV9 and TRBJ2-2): DSGVTQTPKHLITATGQRVTLRCSPRSGDLSVYWYQQSLDQGLQFLIQYYNGEERAKGNILERFSAQQFPDLHSELNLSSLELGDSALYFCASSVRTSGSANTGELFFGEGSRLTVL.

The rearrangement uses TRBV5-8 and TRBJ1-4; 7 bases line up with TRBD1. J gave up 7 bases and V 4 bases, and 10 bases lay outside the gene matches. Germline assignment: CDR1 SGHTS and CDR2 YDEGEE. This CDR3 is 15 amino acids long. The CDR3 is CASSNPGTGAEKLFF. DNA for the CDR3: TGTGCCAGCAGCAACCCCGGTACAGGGGCTGAAAAACTGTTTTTT.

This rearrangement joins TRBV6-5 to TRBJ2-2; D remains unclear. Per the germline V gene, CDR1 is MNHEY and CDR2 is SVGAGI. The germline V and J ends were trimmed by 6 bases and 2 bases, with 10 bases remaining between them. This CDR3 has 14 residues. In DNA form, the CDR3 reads TGTGCCAGCAGGAGGCTAGTCAACACCGGGGAGCTGTTTTTT. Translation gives CASRRLVNTGELFF.

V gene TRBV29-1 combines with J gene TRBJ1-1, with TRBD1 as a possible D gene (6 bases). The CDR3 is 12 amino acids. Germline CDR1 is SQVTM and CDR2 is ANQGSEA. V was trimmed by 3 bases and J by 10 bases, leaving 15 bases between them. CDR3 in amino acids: CSVDHPGEGAFF. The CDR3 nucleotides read TGCAGCGTTGATCATCCAGGGGAGGGAGCTTTCTTT.

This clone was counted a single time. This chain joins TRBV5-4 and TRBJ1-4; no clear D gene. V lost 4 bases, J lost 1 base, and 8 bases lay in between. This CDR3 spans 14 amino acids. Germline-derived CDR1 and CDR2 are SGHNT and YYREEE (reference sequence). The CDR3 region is CASSPRGTNEKLFF. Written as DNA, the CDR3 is TGTGCCAGCAGCCCACGAGGAACTAATGAAAAACTGTTTTTT.

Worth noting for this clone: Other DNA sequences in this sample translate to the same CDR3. The CDR3 DNA follows: TGCAGCGTCGGCGGGGGGGTAGCAGATACGCAGTATTTT. The encoded protein is CSVGGGVADTQYF. The chain uses TRBV29-1 and TRBJ2-3; 9 bases fit TRBD2. Trimming removed 6 bases from V and 4 bases from J; junction bases left unmatched: 5. In germline, CDR1 is SQVTM, CDR2 ANQGSEA. The CDR3 contains 13 residues.

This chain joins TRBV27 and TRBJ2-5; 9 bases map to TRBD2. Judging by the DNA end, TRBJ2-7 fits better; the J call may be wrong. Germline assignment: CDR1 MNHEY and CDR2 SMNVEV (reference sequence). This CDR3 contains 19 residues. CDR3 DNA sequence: TGTGCCAGCAGTTTATCGTGGGCTTCGTATAGCGGGAGTAGCTACGAGCAGTACTTC. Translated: CASSLSWASYSGSSYEQYF.

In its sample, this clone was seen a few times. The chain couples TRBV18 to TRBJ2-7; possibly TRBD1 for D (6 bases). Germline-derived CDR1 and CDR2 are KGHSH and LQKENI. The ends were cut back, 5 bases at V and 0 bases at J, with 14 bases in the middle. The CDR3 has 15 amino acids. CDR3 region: CASSSGEGSSYEQYF. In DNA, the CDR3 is TGTGCCAGCTCATCAGGGGAAGGGAGCTCCTACGAGCAGTACTTC.